The TCR beta chain described here comes from a study of identical twins. Study findings and constraints: Reduced insertions were recorded for abundant cord blood beta clonotypes, with no such pattern in memory repertoires.

Of note for this clonotype: Its antigen is not known.

Trimming shortened V by 0 bases and J by 7 bases, and 15 bases separated the two germline ends. This CDR3 comprises 15 residues. Looked up from germline, CDR1 is SGHRS and CDR2 is YFSETQ. A template switching step contributed a universal primer site, while unique molecular identifiers were present in the cDNA. TCRdb re-called the 5' RACE reads through MiXCR, storing one row per CDR3 protein. The sample comprises hundreds of thousands of distinct CDR3 sequences, around 20% of which are singletons, and around 0.48% rests with the top ten. Another study also made use of these data, one on yellow fever vaccine responses in identical twins.

This clonotype was sampled from a woman aged 18-35 years in good health. J is TRBJ2-3 and V is TRBV5-1; D may be TRBD2 (6 bases). The sample was CD4+ T cells sorted from blood. CDR3 in amino acids: CASSLGGLSSHTQYF. For the CDR3, the DNA is TGCGCCAGCAGCTTGGGAGGACTATCCTCCCATACGCAGTATTTT. Using reference TRBV5-1 and TRBJ2-3 for the parts outside the CDR3, the full variable domain is KAGVTQTPRYLIKTRGQQVTLSCSPISGHRSVSWYQQTPGQGLQFLFEYFSETQRNKGNFPGRFSGRQFSNSRSEMNVSTLELGDSALYLCASSLGGLSSHTQYFGPGTRLTVL.